The rows below give T cell receptor beta chains drawn from one sample of a study of T-cell memory formation after mild COVID-19. TCRdb reprocessed the 5' RACE reads with MiXCR, giving one entry per CDR3 protein. The data hold 400,000 or so distinct CDR3 sequences, with about 21% observed a single time. Sequencing was done on a sample of PBMCs or a T cell subset sorted from them (not recorded which). Receptors were obtained from an adult woman who had mild COVID-19 (a few samples of this study predate the infection). Cell type and time point are not known. Both conserved end residues are part of each CDR3. A D gene is named only where the DNA matches it firmly. Rows may omit the clone size; those that give it use once, few, many or a size class.

NA,NA,TRBV4-1,TRBJ1-1,14,CASSPRRWDTEAFF,TGCGCCAGCAGCCCACGCCGATGGGACACTGAAGCTTTCTTT
few,TRBD1,TRBV6-5,TRBJ2-1,16,CASSFLFGTGYNEQFF,TGTGCCAGCAGTTTTCTGTTCGGGACAGGGTACAATGAGCAGTTCTTC
NA,NA,TRBV4-3,TRBJ1-5,15,CASSQDPGARQPQHF,TGCGCCAGCAGCCAAGATCCGGGGGCTCGGCAGCCCCAGCATTTT
NA,TRBD2,TRBV2,TRBJ2-1,16,CASSGRLAGLNNEQFF,TGTGCCAGCAGTGGGAGACTAGCGGGATTAAACAATGAGCAGTTCTTC
NA,NA,TRBV6-6,TRBJ1-5,19,CASSYSIRTDLSSNQPQHF,TGTGCCAGCAGTTACTCGATCAGGACAGACTTGTCCTCCAATCAGCCCCAGCATTTT
NA,TRBD2,TRBV2,TRBJ2-1,16,CAIFTTSGIAYNEQFF,TGTGCCATCTTTACTACTAGCGGGATCGCCTACAATGAGCAGTTCTTC
NA,TRBD1,TRBV20-1,TRBJ2-3,13,CSASRQGIDTQYF,TGCAGTGCTAGTCGACAGGGGATAGATACGCAGTATTTT
few,TRBD2,TRBV20-1,TRBJ2-3,14,CSALQAGVSDTQYF,TGCAGTGCCCTACAAGCGGGAGTATCAGATACGCAGTATTTT
NA,TRBD2,TRBV6-5,TRBJ2-2,18,CASSLREGSIHGAGELFF,TGTGCCAGCAGCCTCCGGGAGGGATCGATCCATGGGGCCGGGGAGCTGTTTTTT
NA,NA,TRBV4-1,TRBJ1-2,13,CASSQDVYYGYTF,TGCGCCAGCAGCCAAGATGTATACTATGGCTACACCTTC
NA,NA,TRBV9,TRBJ2-5,15,CASSYTDREQETQYF,TGTGCCAGCAGTTACACTGACAGAGAACAAGAGACCCAGTACTTC
NA,NA,TRBV5-1,TRBJ1-4,13,CASSLDFNEKLFF,TGCGCCAGCAGCTTGGACTTTAATGAAAAACTGTTTTTT
few,NA,TRBV11-2,TRBJ2-3,16,CASASTKSSGTDTQYF,TGTGCCAGCGCTTCGACGAAGTCTAGCGGCACAGATACGCAGTATTTT
NA,TRBD1,TRBV30,TRBJ2-7,14,CAWMPLQTGGLGHF,TGTGCCTGGATGCCCCTCCAGACAGGGGGGCTGGGGCACTTC
many,NA,TRBV4-3,TRBJ2-1,15,CASSQDHRPNNEQFF,TGCGCCAGCAGCCAAGATCATCGGCCGAACAATGAGCAGTTCTTC
NA,NA,TRBV12-3/TRBV12-4,TRBJ2-2,16,CASSLAGGSTTGELFF,TGTGCCAGCAGTTTAGCGGGGGGTAGTACCACCGGGGAGCTGTTTTTT
few,NA,TRBV10-3,TRBJ2-3,14,CATNRAPGTDTQYF,TGTGCCACCAACCGGGCCCCGGGCACAGATACGCAGTATTTT
NA,NA,TRBV12-3/TRBV12-4,TRBJ2-2,16,CASSLFRRDPGGELFF,TGTGCCAGCAGTCTCTTTCGCCGGGACCCCGGAGGGGAGCTGTTTTTT
NA,TRBD1,TRBV3-1,TRBJ1-1,14,CASSQTTGARDAFF,TGTGCCAGCAGCCAAACGACAGGGGCGAGGGACGCTTTCTTT
NA,NA,TRBV18,TRBJ2-7,13,CASSPLGQSEQYF,TGTGCCAGCTCACCTCTAGGACAGAGCGAGCAGTACTTC
few,NA,TRBV18,TRBJ2-5,12,CASGGDQETQYF,TGTGCCAGCGGGGGCGACCAAGAGACCCAGTACTTC
NA,NA,TRBV4-2,TRBJ1-6,14,CASSQGAKGSPLHF,TGTGCCAGCAGCCAAGGAGCTAAAGGTTCACCCCTCCACTTT
NA,NA,TRBV7-3,TRBJ2-5,15,CASSPRSIRGETQYF,TGTGCCAGCAGCCCCCGTTCGATCCGGGGGGAGACCCAGTACTTC
few,TRBD1,TRBV4-1,TRBJ1-1,16,CASSQDTGVENTEAFF,TGCGCCAGCAGCCAAGATACAGGGGTTGAGAACACTGAAGCTTTCTTT
NA,TRBD2,TRBV12-3/TRBV12-4,TRBJ2-1,16,CASSLVLAGLRLEQFF,TGTGCCAGCAGTTTAGTTCTAGCGGGACTCCGCCTTGAGCAGTTCTTC
NA,NA,TRBV19,TRBJ1-5,14,CASSIVGINQPQHF,TGTGCCAGTAGTATAGTGGGCATCAATCAGCCCCAGCATTTT
few,NA,TRBV12-3/TRBV12-4,TRBJ2-1,12,CASIDYNNEQFF,TGTGCCAGCATAGACTATAACAATGAGCAGTTCTTC
NA,NA,TRBV6-5,TRBJ1-2,15,CASSYSTGGKYGYTF,TGTGCCAGCAGTTACTCGACGGGAGGAAAATATGGCTACACCTTC
many,NA,TRBV7-9,TRBJ2-1,12,CASSLGTNEQFF,TGTGCCAGCAGCTTAGGAACCAATGAGCAGTTCTTC
few,NA,TRBV5-1,TRBJ2-3,15,CASSSGVGGSDTQYF,TGCGCCAGCAGCTCGGGAGTAGGGGGGTCAGATACGCAGTATTTT
few,TRBD2,TRBV20-1,TRBJ2-7,13,CSARVLADYEQYF,TGCAGTGCTAGGGTCCTAGCGGACTACGAGCAGTACTTC
NA,NA,TRBV2,TRBJ2-5,16,CASSEAPGVGRETQYF,TGTGCCAGCAGCGAGGCCCCGGGGGTGGGTCGGGAGACCCAGTACTTC
NA,NA,TRBV21-1,TRBJ2-7,15,CASSATGTGGYEQYF,TGTGCCAGCAGCGCAACCGGGACAGGGGGCTACGAGCAGTACTTC
NA,NA,TRBV10-3,TRBJ1-2,14,CAISESDRLYGYTF,TGTGCCATCAGTGAGTCTGACAGGCTCTATGGCTACACCTTC
many,NA,TRBV7-9,TRBJ1-1,13,CASSPTENTEAFF,TGTGCCAGCAGCCCGACAGAGAACACTGAAGCTTTCTTT
few,NA,TRBV15,TRBJ1-5,13,CAVGTRNNQPQHF,TGTGCCGTCGGGACGCGAAACAATCAGCCCCAGCATTTT
NA,NA,TRBV7-9,TRBJ2-1,15,CASSQQRNSYNEQFF,TGTGCCAGCAGCCAGCAGCGGAACTCCTACAATGAGCAGTTCTTC
few,TRBD2,TRBV7-9,TRBJ2-1,20,CASSSTPGLAGGPSYNEQFF,TGTGCCAGCAGCTCGACCCCGGGACTAGCGGGAGGGCCTTCCTACAATGAGCAGTTCTTC
NA,NA,TRBV4-1,TRBJ1-2,15,CASSQDTTFNYGYTF,TGCGCCAGCAGCCAAGATACGACTTTTAACTATGGCTACACCTTC
NA,TRBD2,TRBV6-5,TRBJ2-7,16,CASSRGGLAGDHEQYF,TGTGCCAGCAGTCGCGGGGGACTAGCGGGAGACCACGAGCAGTACTTC
NA,NA,TRBV7-2,TRBJ1-2,15,CASSPGLGRNYGYTF,TGTGCCAGCAGCCCAGGGCTCGGCAGAAACTATGGCTACACCTTC
few,TRBD1,TRBV2,TRBJ2-7,14,CASAQGAYSYEQYF,TGTGCCAGCGCACAGGGGGCGTACTCCTACGAGCAGTACTTC
NA,TRBD1,TRBV12-3/TRBV12-4,TRBJ1-1,13,CASSYRGMGEAFF,TGTGCCAGCAGTTACAGGGGCATGGGTGAAGCTTTCTTT